The sequence of this TCR beta chain was determined in a study of blood T cell repertoires in COVID-19. For the study at large: Samples came from the United States, Italy and Spain, spanning acute and convalescent COVID-19.

The protocol was immunoSEQ multiplex PCR, while the TCRdb copy is restricted to in-frame clones and leaves out a portion. Of 84,000 or so clones in the sample, over 80% were seen once. Per germline, CDR1 SGHAT and CDR2 FQNNGV. The CDR3 is made up of 14 amino acids. Trimming shortened V by 8 bases and J by 1 base, and 14 bases separated the two germline ends. Material for sequencing was peripheral blood. This TCR derives from a woman aged 80 or over with acute or convalescent COVID-19. This chain joins TRBV11-2 and TRBJ1-1; D is perhaps TRBD1 (6 bases). CDR3 sequence: CASARADRNTEAFF. CDR3 bases: TGTGCCAGCGCCCGGGCGGACAGGAACACTGAAGCTTTCTTT. The full variable domain, in which reference TRBV11-2 and TRBJ1-1 provide the parts outside the CDR3, is EAGVAQSPRYKIIEKRQSVAFWCNPISGHATLYWYQQILGQGPKLLIQFQNNGVVDDSQLPKDRFSAERLKGVDSTLKIQPAKLEDSAVYLCASARADRNTEAFFGQGTRLTVV.